Below, 5 T cell receptor beta chains from the same sample are listed, as sequenced in a study of T-cell reconstitution after alpha-beta-depleted transplantation in children. Unique molecular identifiers tagged the TCRbeta library. TCRdb passed the PCR reads through MiXCR, listing each CDR3 protein once. The sample holds roughly 98,000 distinct CDR3 sequences, 15% to 19% seen once. Sequenced material: PBMCs, mostly from graft donor cells, taken 180 days after TCRalphabeta/CD19-depleted stem cell transplant. The receptors were sampled from a male patient aged 2 to 10 who had a stem cell transplant for acute lymphoblastic leukemia, so the T cells may come from the graft donor.

The chain employs TRBV5-1 and TRBJ1-1; 9 positions agree with TRBD1. The ends lost 4 bases at V and 5 bases at J; junction bases unmatched: 9. Germline loops: CDR1 SGHRS, CDR2 YFSETQ. This CDR3 spans 15 amino acids. CDR3 nucleotide sequence: TGCGCCAGCAGCCCGGAACAGGGGGCGATAACTGAAGCTTTCTTT. This translates into CASSPEQGAITEAFF.

Regarding this clonotype: One junction end disagrees with the germline gene, perhaps due to a read error. The chain carries TRBV6-2 or TRBV6-3 and TRBJ1-2, with D perhaps TRBD1 (5 bases). Germline loops: CDR1 MNHEY, CDR2 SVGEGT. This CDR3 is built from 17 residues. The CDR3 here is CASRVIRGAGRVYGDTF. The CDR3 region has the DNA TGTGCCAGCAGAGTCATCCGAGGGGCAGGGCGAGTCTATGGCGACACCTTC.

The V gene is TRBV2, the J gene TRBJ2-1, with a weak D call TRBD1 (6 bases). V dropped 6 bases and J dropped 0 bases, with 12 bases sitting between them. Germline CDR1 SNHLY, CDR2 FYNNEI. CDR3 length equals 15 residues. CDR3 amino acids: CASRGGPSSYNEQFF. DNA of the CDR3: TGTGCCAGCAGAGGGGGACCGAGCTCCTACAATGAGCAGTTCTTC.

In this sample, this clonotype turned up many times. The chain combines TRBV18 with TRBJ1-2, with TRBD1 as a possible D gene (6 bases). There are 13 residues in the CDR3. Germline V gene sequence: CDR1 KGHSH, CDR2 LQKENI. V was cut by 4 bases and J by 6 bases, with 12 bases left in between. The CDR3 here is CASSLRTEDGYTF. The CDR3, as DNA: TGTGCCAGCTCACTAAGGACAGAAGATGGCTACACCTTC.

This clonotype has a handful of counts. The V call is TRBV20-1, the J call TRBJ2-3; tentatively, D is TRBD2 (7 bases). The germline V and J ends were trimmed by 1 base and 14 bases, with 22 bases remaining between them. This CDR3 is 14 amino acids long. CDR1 is DFQATT, CDR2 SNEGSKA, per germline (reference sequence). CDR3 sequence: CSARVSGGHPSLYF. Written as DNA, the CDR3 is TGCAGTGCTAGAGTTTCGGGGGGACATCCTAGTTTGTATTTT.